A single sample is the source of the 18 T cell receptor beta chains below, sequenced in a study of CD8+ T cells in alopecia areata. RNA, once extracted, was reverse transcribed into cDNA for use as the sequencing template. Profiled with immunoSEQ multiplex PCR; TCRdb holds only in-frame clones, not every one. The sample lists some 150,000 clones; around half were seen once. The source material was CD8+ T cells sorted from blood, sampled at week 0. All receptors derive from a human donor with alopecia areata.

In the case of this clone: Other DNA sequences in the same sample also yield this CDR3. The rearrangement joins TRBV29-1 to TRBJ2-7, with 8 bases identical to TRBD1. The CDR3 extends over 13 amino acids. The germline V gene encodes CDR1 SQVTM and CDR2 ANQGSEA. Trimming took 6 bases from V and 0 from J; bases not matched to a gene: 4. The CDR3 reads CSVRTGSSYEQYF. In DNA, the CDR3 is TGCAGCGTCAGGACAGGGTCCTCCTACGAGCAGTACTTC.

This clone was found a few times. V usage is TRBV5-1 and J usage is TRBJ2-1, with D perhaps given as TRBD1 or TRBD2 (5 bases each). Germline lookup yields CDR1 SGHRS and CDR2 YFSETQ. With 4 bases removed from V and 4 bases from J, the gap between germline ends came to 9 bases. The CDR3 length is 13 residues. This CDR3 reads CASSQGPYNEQFF. The CDR3, as DNA: TGCGCCAGCAGCCAGGGACCTTACAATGAGCAGTTCTTC.

The V call is TRBV30, the J call TRBJ2-7; TRBD1 might be the D (5 bases). V lost 8 bases and J 0 bases, leaving 11 bases between the germline ends. The CDR3 is 12 residues long. Germline values: CDR1 GTSNPN, CDR2 SVGIG (reference sequence). This CDR3 is CAADTSSYEQYF. In nucleotides, the CDR3 is TGTGCCGCGGACACCAGCTCCTACGAGCAGTACTTC.

The J gene is TRBJ2-5, the V gene TRBV29-1; 9 bases map to TRBD2. Germline V gene sequence: CDR1 SQVTM, CDR2 ANQGSEA. This CDR3 is built from 14 residues. Losses at the gene ends were 6 bases for V and 5 bases for J; bases not matched to a gene: 10. CDR3 coding DNA: TGCAGCGTCTGGGTAGCGGGGGAAGGGGAGACCCAGTACTTC. This codes for CSVWVAGEGETQYF.

A single count supports this clone. The chain employs TRBV7-2 and TRBJ2-1; 8 bases line up with TRBD2. Germline V gene sequence: CDR1 SGHTA, CDR2 FQGNSA. The ends lost 5 bases at V and 3 bases at J; junction bases unmatched: 6. CDR3 length: 15 amino acids. The CDR3: CASSLISGDYNEQFF. The CDR3 DNA is TGTGCCAGCAGCCTGATTAGCGGGGACTACAATGAGCAGTTCTTC.

This chain connects TRBV29-1 to TRBJ2-3; no reliable D call. CDR1 SQVTM and CDR2 ANQGSEA come from the germline V gene. This CDR3 spans 11 amino acids. V was shortened by 6 bases and J by 5 bases, with 9 bases between the two germline ends. In DNA, the CDR3 is TGCAGCGTACGGGTGGGAGATACGCAGTATTTT. Amino acid sequence: CSVRVGDTQYF.

This rearrangement joins TRBV23-1 to TRBJ2-7; weak D call: TRBD2 (6 bases). TRBV23-1 is noted as an ORF with a role that remains uncertain. The CDR3 runs 12 residues. Trimming pared 4 bases from V and 5 bases from J, leaving 9 bases between. CDR3 DNA: TGCGCCAGCAGTCCCTCGGGGGACGAGCAGTACTTC. Translation gives CASSPSGDEQYF.

This clone was found a few times. The chain is built from TRBV6-1 and TRBJ2-1; D unresolved. The CDR3 consists of 15 residues. The V end was cut by 3 bases, the J end by 0 bases, with 9 bases between. Germline CDR1 and CDR2: MNHNS and SASEGT. The CDR3 loop is CASSDDPLSYNEQFF. The CDR3 nucleotides are TGTGCCAGCAGTGACGACCCGCTCTCCTACAATGAGCAGTTCTTC.

This rearrangement joins TRBV19 to TRBJ2-1; D call uncertain. V lost 3 bases to trimming and J lost 10 bases, with 13 bases between them. The CDR3 loop spans 13 amino acids. The germline V gene encodes CDR1 LNHDA and CDR2 SQIVND (reference sequence). The CDR3 loop is CASSIISGDEQFF. The CDR3 DNA reads TGTGCCAGTAGTATCATTTCGGGCGACGAGCAGTTCTTC.

This clone showed up just a few times. The chain combines TRBV29-1 with TRBJ1-1, with TRBD1 matching 8 bases. Germline V gives CDR1 SQVTM, CDR2 ANQGSEA. This CDR3 spans 15 amino acids. Trimming removed 6 bases from V and 4 bases from J; junction bases left unmatched: 13. The CDR3, as DNA: TGCAGCGTAATGGACAGGGCACTTTTGCCCACTGAAGCTTTCTTT. Its protein is CSVMDRALLPTEAFF.

The chain carries TRBV2 and TRBJ2-5; maybe TRBD2 (5 bases). The CDR3 is 15 residues long. Trimming left V 4 bases short and J 3 bases short, with 15 bases between. Per germline, CDR1 SNHLY and CDR2 FYNNEI. CDR3 nucleotide sequence: TGTGCCAGCAGTGGGAGTCGTATGAGGGAAGAGACCCAGTACTTC. It is translated as CASSGSRMREETQYF. The full variable domain, with the rest looked up from reference TRBV2 and TRBJ2-5, is EPEVTQTPSHQVTQMGQEVILRCVPISNHLYFYWYRQILGQKVEFLVSFYNNEISEKSEIFDDQFSVERPDGSNFTLKIRSTKLEDSAMYFCASSGSRMREETQYFGPGTRLLVL.

The chain uses TRBV15 and TRBJ1-5; weak D call: TRBD1 (5 bases). The V gene's germline CDR1 is LNHNV and CDR2 YYDKDF (reference sequence). V was trimmed by 4 bases and J by 7 bases, leaving 11 bases between them. The CDR3 is 13 residues long. The CDR3, as DNA: TGTGCCACCAGCAAACAGGAAGGACAGCCCCAGCATTTT. Its translation is CATSKQEGQPQHF.

The J gene is TRBJ2-7, the V gene TRBV7-9, with D possibly TRBD1 on 5 matching bases. The CDR3 consists of 16 residues. Germline loops: CDR1 SEHNR, CDR2 FQNEAQ (reference sequence). V was cut by 5 bases and J by 2 bases, with 19 bases left in between. The CDR3 region has the DNA TGTGCCAGCAGCCCAGCCGTCGCAGGGTTAGCCTACGAGCAGTACTTC. Encoded protein: CASSPAVAGLAYEQYF.

This chain joins TRBV9 and TRBJ1-5, with unresolved D. The CDR3 spans 15 residues. CDR1 SGDLS and CDR2 YYNGEE come from the germline V gene. Trimming cost V 0 bases and J 0 bases, with 7 bases left between them. CDR3: CASSVDGNSNQPQHF. DNA of the CDR3: TGTGCCAGCAGCGTAGACGGGAATAGCAATCAGCCCCAGCATTTT.

This chain links TRBV30 with TRBJ1-2; the D gene is possibly TRBD1 (5 bases). Trimming cost V 3 bases and J 6 bases, with 14 bases left between them. Germline V gene sequence: CDR1 GTSNPN, CDR2 SVGIG (reference sequence). This CDR3 is 13 amino acids long. CDR3 amino acids: CAWRWPGGDGYTF. CDR3 sequence (DNA): TGTGCCTGGAGATGGCCTGGAGGGGATGGCTACACCTTC.

The genes are TRBV30 and TRBJ1-5; D unclear. The V gene lost 3 bases and the J gene lost 2 bases, with 11 bases spanning the gap. CDR1 GTSNPN and CDR2 SVGIG come from the germline V gene (reference sequence). The CDR3 totals 14 residues. This chain's CDR3 is CAWRENGGNQPQHF. The CDR3 nucleotides are TGTGCCTGGAGGGAGAATGGGGGCAATCAGCCCCAGCATTTT. The complete variable domain, with remaining parts taken from reference TRBV30 and TRBJ1-5, reads SQTIHQWPATLVQPVGSPLSLECTVEGTSNPNLYWYRQAAGRGLQLLFYSVGIGQISSEVPQNLSASRPQDRQFILSSKKLLLSDSGFYLCAWRENGGNQPQHFGDGTRLSIL.

This sequence joins TRBV27 and TRBJ1-5, with D unresolved. The CDR3 is 14 amino acids. Germline V lookup: CDR1 MNHEY, CDR2 SMNVEV (reference sequence). V was trimmed by 5 bases and J by 4 bases, leaving 12 bases between them. The CDR3 DNA reads TGTGCCAGCAGTCCACGGACGGAGAATCAGCCCCAGCATTTT. Translation: CASSPRTENQPQHF.

This clone was observed a single time. The chain recombines TRBV9 with TRBJ1-1; D remains ambiguous. CDR3 length equals 14 residues. The V and J ends lost 0 bases and 6 bases respectively, with 12 bases between them. CDR1 is SGDLS, CDR2 YYNGEE, per germline. CDR3 loop: CASSVASSAAEAFF. The CDR3 DNA is TGTGCCAGCAGCGTAGCAAGCTCGGCTGCTGAAGCTTTCTTT. Looking up the rest from reference TRBV9 and TRBJ1-1 gives the full variable domain: DSGVTQTPKHLITATGQRVTLRCSPRSGDLSVYWYQQSLDQGLQFLIQYYNGEERAKGNILERFSAQQFPDLHSELNLSSLELGDSALYFCASSVASSAAEAFFGQGTRLTVV.